The text below deals with one T cell receptor beta chain. Its antigen is not identified. This sample is drawn from a study of human thymus T cells. An approximately 0.5-1 mL peripheral blood aliquot was taken intraoperatively from four of eight donors. Genomic DNA was extracted from every available blood leukocyte. Clones were read by immunoSEQ multiplex PCR, and TCRdb kept only the in-frame ones, dropping some. This table holds tens of thousands of clones, 94% found once. Points from the study as a whole: V and J gene usage appeared biased in thymic and blood repertoires.

Trimming took 5 bases from V and 10 from J, leaving 12 bases between them. Germline values: CDR1 SGHRS, CDR2 YFSETQ. The CDR3 totals 11 residues. The source is a boy less than two years old with a congenital heart defect but otherwise immunologically healthy. Sequenced material: blood. The gene calls are TRBV5-1 and TRBJ2-5, with D maybe TRBD1 (5 bases). CDR3 amino acids: CASRVGDVQYF. The CDR3, as DNA: TGCGCCAGCAGGGTAGGGGATGTCCAGTACTTC.